One sample yielded the 28 T cell receptor beta chains listed below, sequenced in a study of blood T cell repertoires in COVID-19. Data came from immunoSEQ multiplex PCR; TCRdb stores just in-frame clones and leaves some out. The sample shows 110,000 to 150,000 clones, about three quarters of them seen only once. Sequencing was done on a sample of peripheral blood. The receptors originated from a woman aged 60 to 75 with acute or convalescent COVID-19.

J is TRBJ2-7 and V is TRBV9; no reliable D call. CDR3 size: 14 residues. V gave up 2 bases and J gave up 0 bases, with 9 bases separating them. Looked up from germline, CDR1 is SGDLS and CDR2 is YYNGEE. In DNA, the CDR3 is TGTGCCAGCAGCGTCCTAGATAGCTCCTACGAGCAGTACTTC. Protein product: CASSVLDSSYEQYF.

This chain links TRBV5-1 with TRBJ1-1; D ambiguous. CDR1 is SGHRS, CDR2 YFSETQ, per germline. V was pared by 2 bases and J by 8 bases, with 13 bases between. The CDR3 covers 13 residues. The DNA of the CDR3 is TGCGCCAGCAGCTTATCTCTTTCGAGGGAAGCTTTCTTT. This sequence encodes CASSLSLSREAFF. Together with reference TRBV5-1 and TRBJ1-1, the CDR3 gives the full variable domain: KAGVTQTPRYLIKTRGQQVTLSCSPISGHRSVSWYQQTPGQGLQFLFEYFSETQRNKGNFPGRFSGRQFSNSRSEMNVSTLELGDSALYLCASSLSLSREAFFGQGTRLTVV.

The J gene is TRBJ1-1, the V gene TRBV4-1, with a weak D call TRBD1 (6 bases). The CDR3 runs to 15 residues. Between the trimmed V and J ends, which lost 6 bases and 0 bases, there was a span of 14 bases. Germline loops: CDR1 MGHRA, CDR2 YSYEKL. The CDR3 bases are TGCGCCAGCAGTCCCGCCAGGGACATGAACACTGAAGCTTTCTTT. This encodes CASSPARDMNTEAFF.

This clone was recorded a few times. This rearrangement joins TRBV10-3 to TRBJ1-2, with 9 bases aligning to TRBD1. The V segment lost 6 bases and the J segment 6 bases; nucleotides outside the gene matches: 11. The CDR3 contains 15 residues. Germline loops: CDR1 ENHRY, CDR2 SYGVKD. This CDR3 reads CAIRGTGGLTDGYTF. CDR3 coding DNA: TGTGCCATCAGGGGAACAGGGGGCCTAACGGATGGCTACACCTTC.

This chain joins TRBV4-2 and TRBJ2-1; 8 nucleotides match TRBD1. The junction had 5 bases not matched to a gene; V was cut back by 1 base and J by 0 bases. CDR1 and CDR2 (germline): LGHNA, YNFKEQ. This CDR3 has 17 residues. The CDR3 spells CASSQATTGASYNEQFF. CDR3 DNA sequence: TGTGCCAGCAGCCAAGCGACGACAGGGGCCTCCTACAATGAGCAGTTCTTC.

In its sample, this clone was seen a few times. The chain joins TRBV7-9 to TRBJ1-4; D unclear. The germline V gene encodes CDR1 SEHNR and CDR2 FQNEAQ (reference sequence). V lost 5 bases to trimming and J lost 5 bases, with 15 bases between them. The CDR3 is 15 amino acids. The CDR3, as DNA: TGTGCCAGCAGCGACTCAAAGCTAATGAATGAAAAACTGTTTTTT. It encodes CASSDSKLMNEKLFF.

This clone was counted at least ten times. The V and J genes are TRBV5-1 and TRBJ1-2; D is unclear. CDR3 length equals 13 residues. Germline V gives CDR1 SGHRS, CDR2 YFSETQ. V was clipped by 0 bases and J by 4 bases, with 7 bases between them. Here the CDR3 reads CASSLAGSYGYTF. CDR3 nucleotide sequence: TGCGCCAGCAGCTTGGCGGGTAGCTATGGCTACACCTTC.

The chain has TRBV2 and TRBJ1-5, with TRBD1 identical over 9 bases. J gave up 4 bases and V 2 bases, and 3 bases lay outside the gene matches. CDR3 length equals 15 residues. Germline values: CDR1 SNHLY, CDR2 FYNNEI. The CDR3 is CASSERTGANQPQHF. As DNA, the CDR3 is TGTGCCAGCAGTGAACGGACAGGGGCTAATCAGCCCCAGCATTTT.

Notes on this clone: The conserved final phenylalanine or tryptophan is absent from the CDR3, which likely points to a read error. It is unclear where the CDR3 begins or ends on the DNA, so no DNA is shown, and the CDR3 is as TCRdb lists it. The V call is TRBV20-1, the J call TRBJ1-1. The CDR3 length equals 11 residues, ends included. The germline V gene encodes CDR1 DFQATT and CDR2 SNEGSKA (reference sequence). CDR3 loop: CSARELPLLIY.

This clone was found once. The J gene is TRBJ2-7, the V gene TRBV25-1; the match to TRBD2 covers 7 bases. The CDR3 has 13 amino acids. Looked up from germline, CDR1 is MGHDK and CDR2 is SYGVNS. V was clipped by 8 bases and J by 2 bases; unmatched bases: 6. The CDR3 sequence is CASGRGGAYEQYF. CDR3 DNA sequence: TGTGCCAGCGGCCGGGGAGGGGCCTACGAGCAGTACTTC.

The rearrangement uses TRBV14 and TRBJ2-1, with TRBD1 matching 7 bases. Germline V gene data show CDR1 as SGHDN and CDR2 as FVKESK. CDR3 length: 18 residues. J was trimmed by 0 bases and V by 3 bases; bases with no gene match: 11. The chain's CDR3 is CASSHKGAGPSSYNEQFF. The CDR3 DNA sequence: TGTGCCAGCAGCCACAAGGGGGCCGGCCCGAGCTCCTACAATGAGCAGTTCTTC.

In nucleotides, the CDR3 is TGTGCCAGCAAGGGGACAGTATATGGCTACACCTTC. This codes for CASKGTVYGYTF. The rearrangement links TRBV2 to TRBJ1-2; 7 positions agree with TRBD1. Germline assignment: CDR1 SNHLY and CDR2 FYNNEI. The CDR3 is 12 residues long. Trimming at V came to 7 bases and at J to 5 bases, leaving 4 bases not matched to a gene.

CDR3 bases: TGTGCCAGTAGCACAGGACAGGGAAGGCGGGAGCAGTACTTC. Residues: CASSTGQGRREQYF. The chain joins TRBV19 to TRBJ2-7; TRBD1 agrees at 8 bases. Germline V gene data show CDR1 as LNHDA and CDR2 as SQIVND (reference sequence). V was pared by 6 bases and J by 7 bases, with 11 bases of the junction left unmatched. The CDR3 consists of 14 residues.

V usage is TRBV7-9 and J usage is TRBJ1-2; D call uncertain. Germline CDR1 SEHNR, CDR2 FQNEAQ (reference sequence). The germline V and J ends were trimmed by 5 bases and 4 bases, with 17 bases remaining between them. This CDR3 contains 15 residues. CDR3: CASSGSGIGFYGYTF. CDR3 nucleotides: TGTGCCAGCAGCGGATCCGGGATTGGGTTCTATGGCTACACCTTC.

As DNA, the CDR3 is TGTGCCAGCACCCCCTTGGGGAGGGGGAACAATGGCTACACCTTC. It encodes CASTPLGRGNNGYTF. This chain links TRBV9 with TRBJ1-2; D might be TRBD1 (6 bases). Germline V gives CDR1 SGDLS, CDR2 YYNGEE. CDR3 length equals 15 residues. Trimming removed 6 bases at V and 6 bases at J, with 21 bases between.

The chain links TRBV9 to TRBJ2-7, with 8 bases fitting TRBD1. Unmatched junction bases numbered 9, after V lost 3 bases and J lost 4 bases. The CDR3 extends over 15 amino acids. CDR1 and CDR2 from the germline V gene are SGDLS and YYNGEE. Written as DNA, the CDR3 is TGTGCCAGCAGCGAATCCGGACAGGGCCTATACGAGCAGTACTTC. This encodes CASSESGQGLYEQYF.

This chain joins TRBV13 and TRBJ2-4; a weak D match, TRBD1 (6 bases). V lost 4 bases to trimming and J lost 1 base, with 11 bases between them. The germline V gene encodes CDR1 PRHDT and CDR2 FYEKMQ (reference sequence). This CDR3 spans 15 amino acids. CDR3 amino acids: CASSSRGHAKNIQYF. DNA for the CDR3: TGTGCCAGCAGCTCTAGGGGACACGCCAAAAACATTCAGTACTTC.

The rearrangement links TRBV7-8 to TRBJ2-7, with 8 nucleotides matching TRBD1. The CDR3 loop spans 13 amino acids. Trimming cost V 5 bases and J 9 bases; bases outside gene matches: 9. Germline CDR1 reads SGHVS; CDR2 reads FQNEAQ. CDR3 nucleotide sequence: TGTGCCAGCAGCCCAGGGGGCAATCGGGCGCAGTACTTC. This codes for CASSPGGNRAQYF.

The V and J genes are TRBV6-7 and TRBJ2-1; 14 bases align to TRBD2. TRBV6-7 is filed as an ORF, its function uncertain. V trimming: 2 bases; J trimming: 6 bases; junction bases outside the gene matches: 6. The CDR3 is 17 residues long. CDR3 in amino acids: CASSYGGLAGVPNEQFF. DNA of the CDR3: TGTGCCAGCAGTTACGGGGGACTAGCGGGAGTCCCCAATGAGCAGTTCTTC.

The rearrangement uses TRBV15 and TRBJ1-1; 7 positions match TRBD1. In germline, CDR1 is LNHNV, CDR2 YYDKDF (reference sequence). The J segment lost 1 base and the V segment lost 2 bases, leaving 1 base of the junction unmatched. This CDR3 contains 14 residues. The CDR3 coding sequence is TGTGCCACCAGCAGATGGACAGGGAACACTGAAGCTTTCTTT. Residues: CATSRWTGNTEAFF.

This chain links TRBV28 with TRBJ1-2; 7 bases agree with TRBD1. Germline V gives CDR1 MDHEN, CDR2 SYDVKM. The CDR3 runs to 14 residues. The V segment lost 5 bases and the J segment 8 bases; nucleotides outside the gene matches: 11. CDR3 protein: CASSPPRTGPGYTF. The CDR3 DNA reads TGTGCCAGCAGTCCCCCCCGGACAGGTCCAGGCTACACCTTC.

This chain links TRBV10-3 with TRBJ2-1, with 10 bases aligning to TRBD2. The V and J ends lost 0 bases and 4 bases, in that order; junction bases with no gene match: 3. Germline V CDR1 and CDR2: ENHRY, SYGVKD. The CDR3 has 16 amino acids. For the CDR3, the DNA is TGTGCCATCAGTGAGTCAACTAGCGGGATGTACAATGAGCAGTTCTTC. This sequence encodes CAISESTSGMYNEQFF.

V usage is TRBV12-5 and J usage is TRBJ1-1; tentatively, D is TRBD1 (5 bases). Trimming cost V 7 bases and J 1 base, with 16 bases left between them. Germline V CDR1 and CDR2: LGHNT, FRNRAP. The CDR3 loop spans 15 amino acids. The CDR3 DNA reads TGTGCTAGTGACCAACGGGGGGGGACGAACACTGAAGCTTTCTTT. Translating it yields CASDQRGGTNTEAFF.

The chain couples TRBV5-1 to TRBJ1-5, with a possible D match to TRBD1 (6 bases). This CDR3 spans 15 amino acids. Germline V gene data show CDR1 as SGHRS and CDR2 as YFSETQ. V lost 4 bases and J lost 0, with 11 bases in between. This CDR3 is CASSAGTNSNQPQHF. DNA of the CDR3: TGCGCCAGCAGCGCCGGGACAAATAGCAATCAGCCCCAGCATTTT.

The chain has TRBV27 and TRBJ2-7; D is perhaps TRBD1 (6 bases). This CDR3 has 13 amino acids. V was cut by 8 bases and J by 3 bases, with 14 bases left in between. Germline assignment: CDR1 MNHEY and CDR2 SMNVEV (reference sequence). The CDR3 coding sequence is TGTGCCAGCGGAACAGGGAGAGGCTACGAGCAGTACTTC. This encodes CASGTGRGYEQYF.

This clone appeared many times. The chain recombines TRBV30 with TRBJ2-2, with a weak D call TRBD2 (6 bases). Germline assignment: CDR1 GTSNPN and CDR2 SVGIG (reference sequence). V lost 2 bases and J lost 8, with 15 bases in between. This CDR3 has 14 amino acids. The CDR3 DNA reads as TGTGCCTGGAGTACGGGAGTGGGGGTGGGGGAGCTGTTTTTT. Amino acid sequence: CAWSTGVGVGELFF.

This chain connects TRBV29-1 to TRBJ2-5, with TRBD1 matching 8 bases. V lost 6 bases and J lost 5; bases outside the gene matches: 8. Germline CDR1 is SQVTM and CDR2 is ANQGSEA. CDR3 size: 13 residues. This chain's CDR3 is CSVRQGAGETQYF. The CDR3 nucleotides read TGCAGCGTCAGGCAGGGGGCGGGGGAGACCCAGTACTTC.

The chain employs TRBV5-1 and TRBJ2-3; D gene ambiguous. Germline V CDR1 and CDR2: SGHRS, YFSETQ. The CDR3 spans 14 residues. Trimming took 1 base from V and 2 from J, leaving 8 bases between them. The CDR3 here is CASSLIRTTDTQYF. The CDR3 coding sequence is TGCGCCAGCAGCTTGATCAGAACCACAGATACGCAGTATTTT.